This T cell receptor beta chain was sequenced during a study of CD8+ T cells in alopecia areata. Regarding the study as a whole: Scalp and blood samples kept many expanded lesional clones throughout tofacitinib.

There are 13 residues in the CDR3. Germline-derived CDR1 and CDR2 are MDHEN and SYDVKM. V was shortened by 6 bases and J by 9 bases, with 15 bases between the two germline ends. Comment on this clone: Its matching antigen is unknown.

The authors extracted RNA and reverse transcribed it into cDNA as the sequencing template. Assay used: immunoSEQ multiplex PCR; TCRdb lists only in-frame clones, some missing. This table has 95,000 to 100,000 clones, about 64% appearing once. Treatment reported: oral pan-JAK inhibitor, 5-10 mg twice daily. Isolation of CD4+ and CD8+ T cells from PBMCs was achieved by sorting. This sequence originates from a human donor with alopecia areata. The sequencing here drew on CD8+ T cells sorted from blood, taken at week 4, from a patient treated with tofacitinib. The rearrangement joins TRBV28 to TRBJ1-5, with D possibly being TRBD1 (6 bases). The CDR3 loop is CASSQDSEWPQHF. CDR3 DNA: TGTGCCAGCAGCCAGGACAGCGAGTGGCCCCAGCATTTT.